Presented here are 5 T cell receptor beta chains from one specimen sequenced in a study of shared clonotypes between healthy human individuals. Only in-frame clones appear in the TCRdb table, and some are missing; sequencing was by immunoSEQ multiplex PCR. The profile shows about 2 million clones, about 95% of them singletons. The naive CD8 population came from CD45RO-negative cells selected for CCR7, without terminally differentiated effector memory CD45RA+ cells. What was sequenced was naive CD8+ T cells sorted from blood. The source is a man between 18 and 29 years old in good health.

Of note for this clone: Other DNA sequences in the same sample also yield this CDR3. This chain connects TRBV6-5 to TRBJ1-2, with D maybe TRBD1 (5 bases). The V and J ends lost 2 bases and 5 bases respectively, with 6 bases between them. This CDR3 has 12 amino acids. The V gene's germline CDR1 is MNHEY and CDR2 SVGAGI. CDR3: CASSYGGYGYTF. The CDR3 DNA is TGTGCCAGCAGTTACGGGGGTTATGGCTACACCTTC.

This sequence joins TRBV28 and TRBJ2-1; the D call may be TRBD1 or TRBD2 (5 bases each). The CDR3 is 16 amino acids. The V end was cut by 5 bases, the J end by 0 bases, with 14 bases between. CDR1 and CDR2 (germline): MDHEN, SYDVKM. This chain's CDR3 is CASSTRVASSYNEQFF. CDR3 DNA sequence: TGTGCCAGCAGTACCAGGGTAGCGTCCTCCTACAATGAGCAGTTCTTC. Combining the CDR3 with reference TRBV28 and TRBJ2-1 gives the whole variable domain DVKVTQSSRYLVKRTGEKVFLECVQDMDHENMFWYRQDPGLGLRLIYFSYDVKMKEKGDIPEGYSVSREKKERFSLILESASTNQTSMYLCASSTRVASSYNEQFFGPGTRLTVL.

The CDR3: CASSPAIWDDQPQHF. Written as DNA, the CDR3 is TGCGCCAGCAGCCCCGCAATCTGGGACGATCAGCCCCAGCATTTT. This chain joins TRBV4-1 and TRBJ1-5; TRBD1 is a possible D gene (5 bases). Germline V gene data show CDR1 as MGHRA and CDR2 as YSYEKL. Trimming removed 4 bases from V and 5 bases from J, with 15 bases in between. This CDR3 is built from 15 residues.

V is TRBV28 and J is TRBJ1-1; D possibly corresponds to TRBD1 (5 bases). The CDR3 spans 16 residues. The V gene's germline CDR1 is MDHEN and CDR2 SYDVKM. V was shortened by 4 bases and J by 0 bases, with 15 bases between the two germline ends. CDR3 coding DNA: TGTGCCAGCAGTTCGGGCAGGGTTACGATGAACACTGAAGCTTTCTTT. This translates into CASSSGRVTMNTEAFF.

The chain carries TRBV5-5 and TRBJ2-7; D possibly corresponds to TRBD1 (6 bases). V was trimmed by 4 bases and J by 4 bases, leaving 9 bases between them. In germline, CDR1 is SGHKS, CDR2 YYEKEE (reference sequence). The CDR3 is 12 amino acids. The CDR3, as DNA: TGTGCCAGCAGCATCACAGGGTACGAGCAGTACTTC. Its protein is CASSITGYEQYF.